The 25 T cell receptor beta chains in this list originate from one sample, sequenced in a study of blood T cell repertoires in COVID-19. The protocol was immunoSEQ multiplex PCR, while the TCRdb copy is restricted to in-frame clones and leaves out a portion. The profile shows roughly 150,000 clones, 80% to 85% of them singletons. Sample: peripheral blood. Every receptor here comes from a man between 65 and 79 years old with active or convalescent COVID-19.

This chain uses TRBV4-3 with TRBJ2-6, with 10 positions matching TRBD2. This CDR3 has 19 amino acids. Germline CDR1 is LGHNA and CDR2 is YSLEER. J gave up 2 bases and V 4 bases, and 11 bases lay outside the gene matches. The CDR3 DNA reads TGCGCCAGCAGCCTCAAGAGTCCTAGCGGGAGAGCTGGGGCCAACGTCCTGACTTTC. This codes for CASSLKSPSGRAGANVLTF.

This sequence joins TRBV24-1 and TRBJ2-5; perhaps TRBD1 as D (5 bases). This CDR3 has 14 residues. Trimming left V 1 base short and J 1 base short, with 6 bases between. CDR1 and CDR2 from the germline V gene are KGHDR and SFDVKD. This CDR3 reads CATSDFDSQETQYF. The CDR3 DNA is TGTGCCACCAGTGATTTTGACAGCCAAGAGACCCAGTACTTC.

This chain links TRBV18 with TRBJ1-2; a possible D gene is TRBD1 (5 bases). V gave up 4 bases and J gave up 8 bases, with 11 bases separating them. Germline CDR1 and CDR2: KGHSH and LQKENI. The CDR3 consists of 12 residues. The DNA for the CDR3 is TGTGCCAGCTCACTACAGGTCGACGGCTACACCTTC. This gives the protein CASSLQVDGYTF.

The V call is TRBV5-8, the J call TRBJ2-7, with a possible D match to TRBD1 (5 bases). Germline V lookup: CDR1 SGHTS, CDR2 YDEGEE. CDR3 size: 14 residues. Trimming removed 3 bases from V and 5 bases from J, with 15 bases in between. The CDR3 nucleotides are TGTGCCAGCAGCTCACACAGGATTCCTCACGAGCAGTACTTC. Translated, it gives CASSSHRIPHEQYF.

The genes are TRBV5-1 and TRBJ2-3; 8 bases agree with TRBD1. Trimming removed 4 bases from V and 4 bases from J; junction bases left unmatched: 5. Germline CDR1 reads SGHRS; CDR2 reads YFSETQ. CDR3 length: 14 amino acids. CDR3 sequence reads: CASSDPQGADTQYF. CDR3 nucleotide sequence: TGCGCCAGCAGCGACCCACAGGGGGCAGATACGCAGTATTTT.

The rearrangement joins TRBV4-3 to TRBJ2-7; maybe TRBD2 (6 bases). The CDR3 spans 16 residues. Germline CDR1 reads LGHNA; CDR2 reads YSLEER. Trimming stripped 0 bases from V and 0 bases from J, with 12 bases between. The CDR3 loop is CASSQDLRDFSYEQYF. In nucleotides, the CDR3 is TGCGCCAGCAGCCAAGATTTGAGGGACTTCTCCTACGAGCAGTACTTC.

This clone came up many times. The V and J genes are TRBV5-1 and TRBJ2-2, with TRBD1 matching over 8 bases. Trimming removed 6 bases from V and 5 bases from J; junction bases left unmatched: 15. The CDR3 extends over 17 amino acids. Germline V gene data show CDR1 as SGHRS and CDR2 as YFSETQ. CDR3 sequence: CASMPSGGPRGTGELFF. The CDR3 nucleotides are TGCGCCAGCATGCCTTCAGGGGGCCCAAGAGGAACCGGGGAGCTGTTTTTT.

V and J are TRBV7-6 and TRBJ2-5; possible D gene TRBD2, 6 bases. Trimming took 5 bases from V and 0 from J, leaving 16 bases between them. The CDR3 has 16 residues. Germline CDR1 and CDR2: SGHVS and FNYEAQ. DNA for the CDR3: TGTGCCAGCAGCCCCGTGGGCGGGACGTACCAAGAGACCCAGTACTTC. Its translation: CASSPVGGTYQETQYF. Together with reference TRBV7-6 and TRBJ2-5, the CDR3 gives the full variable domain: GAGVSQSPRYKVTKRGQDVALRCDPISGHVSLYWYRQALGQGPEFLTYFNYEAQQDKSGLPNDRFSAERPEGSISTLTIQRTEQRDSAMYRCASSPVGGTYQETQYFGPGTRLLVL.

V is TRBV19 and J is TRBJ1-4; TRBD1 is a possible D gene (5 bases). Trimming pared 6 bases from V and 8 bases from J, leaving 16 bases between. Germline V lookup: CDR1 LNHDA, CDR2 SQIVND (reference sequence). CDR3 size: 14 residues. The CDR3 here is CASRPGGVGEKLFF. CDR3 coding DNA: TGTGCCAGTAGACCCGGAGGGGTCGGAGAAAAACTGTTTTTT.

This rearrangement joins TRBV18 to TRBJ1-3; D unresolved. This CDR3 is built from 14 residues. Germline CDR1 KGHSH, CDR2 LQKENI. The V and J ends lost 5 bases and 1 base respectively, with 9 bases between them. The CDR3 DNA is TGTGCCAGCTCAGTGTCGGAGTCTGGAAACACCATATATTTT. Translated: CASSVSESGNTIYF.

The sample holds one count of this clone. The chain combines TRBV21-1 with TRBJ2-7; the table gives TRBD2 as D, unverified against the DNA. TRBV21-1 constitutes a pseudogene. CDR3 size: 14 residues. This CDR3 is CASSKWSSFDEQYF. The CDR3 coding sequence is TGTGCCAGCAGCAAATGGTCTAGCTTCGACGAGCAGTACTTC.

The chain joins TRBV5-1 to TRBJ1-1; D is perhaps TRBD1 (5 bases). V lost 4 bases and J 1 base, leaving 14 bases between the germline ends. Germline loops: CDR1 SGHRS, CDR2 YFSETQ. The CDR3 contains 15 residues. CDR3 protein: CASSPGGRRNTEAFF. CDR3 nucleotide sequence: TGCGCCAGCAGCCCGGGGGGGAGAAGGAACACTGAAGCTTTCTTT. Filled out from reference TRBV5-1 and TRBJ1-1, the complete variable domain reads KAGVTQTPRYLIKTRGQQVTLSCSPISGHRSVSWYQQTPGQGLQFLFEYFSETQRNKGNFPGRFSGRQFSNSRSEMNVSTLELGDSALYLCASSPGGRRNTEAFFGQGTRLTVV.

V is TRBV9 and J is TRBJ2-7; tentatively, D is TRBD2 (5 bases). The germline V and J ends were trimmed by 2 bases and 6 bases, with 12 bases remaining between them. Germline V gives CDR1 SGDLS, CDR2 YYNGEE. The length of the CDR3 is 13 residues. The CDR3 protein is CASSVRDRTEQYF. The CDR3 DNA is TGTGCCAGCAGCGTCCGGGATCGGACCGAGCAGTACTTC.

This clone came up a few times. This chain links TRBV11-3 with TRBJ2-3; 9 nucleotides align to TRBD1. Trimming cost V 5 bases and J 2 bases; bases outside gene matches: 11. This CDR3 has 17 residues. The germline V gene encodes CDR1 SGHNT and CDR2 YENEEA. Here the CDR3 reads CASSPTLGTGITDTQYF. DNA for the CDR3: TGTGCCAGCAGCCCTACCCTAGGGACAGGGATCACAGATACGCAGTATTTT.

The chain couples TRBV6-5 to TRBJ1-3, with D possibly TRBD1 on 6 matching bases. Germline lookup yields CDR1 MNHEY and CDR2 SVGAGI. V lost 5 bases and J 1 base, leaving 12 bases between the germline ends. The CDR3 is 15 residues long. The CDR3 loop is CASSTRGGSGNTIYF. The CDR3 nucleotides read TGTGCCAGCAGTACGAGGGGGGGATCTGGAAACACCATATATTTT.

The chain joins TRBV19 to TRBJ2-3, with TRBD2 matching 10 bases. In germline, CDR1 is LNHDA, CDR2 SQIVND (reference sequence). The CDR3 runs to 15 residues. Trimming cost V 3 bases and J 4 bases; bases outside gene matches: 4. The CDR3 DNA reads TGTGCCAGTAGTATGTTAGCGGGAGGAGCAGATACGCAGTATTTT. Its translation is CASSMLAGGADTQYF. Full variable domain (remainder filled in from reference TRBV19 and TRBJ2-3): DGGITQSPKYLFRKEGQNVTLSCEQNLNHDAMYWYRQDPGQGLRLIYYSQIVNDFQKGDIAEGYSVSREKKESFPLTVTSAQKNPTAFYLCASSMLAGGADTQYFGPGTRLTVL.

Concerning this clone itself: This specimen includes other DNA sequences encoding the same CDR3. The V and J genes are TRBV7-3 and TRBJ2-1; tentative D call: TRBD2 (5 bases). V gave up 3 bases and J gave up 0 bases, with 6 bases separating them. This CDR3 is 14 amino acids long. Germline V gives CDR1 SGHTA, CDR2 FQGTGA. The CDR3 sequence is CASSFGGSYNEQFF. CDR3 DNA sequence: TGTGCCAGCAGCTTCGGAGGCTCCTACAATGAGCAGTTCTTC.

V usage is TRBV2 and J usage is TRBJ2-1, with 13 bases fitting TRBD2. V was clipped by 7 bases and J by 8 bases; unmatched bases: 8. CDR1 is SNHLY, CDR2 FYNNEI, per germline. This CDR3 spans 15 amino acids. DNA of the CDR3: TGTGCCAGCACCGTAGGGACTAGCGGGGTTGATGAGCAGTTCTTC. This encodes CASTVGTSGVDEQFF.

The rearrangement joins TRBV4-3 to TRBJ1-2; tentatively, D is TRBD1 (5 bases). V was clipped by 0 bases and J by 3 bases, with 11 bases between them. Looked up from germline, CDR1 is LGHNA and CDR2 is YSLEER. The CDR3 spans 15 residues. The DNA of the CDR3 is TGCGCCAGCAGCCAAGACTTCGGGGACTACTATGGCTACACCTTC. It encodes CASSQDFGDYYGYTF.

The rearrangement uses TRBV19 and TRBJ1-1; tentatively, D is TRBD1 (5 bases). V was clipped by 5 bases and J by 0 bases, with 13 bases between them. The germline V gene has CDR1 LNHDA and CDR2 SQIVND (reference sequence). This CDR3 has 15 amino acids. DNA of the CDR3: TGTGCCAGTAGTTCCCTGACAGTAATGAACACTGAAGCTTTCTTT. This codes for CASSSLTVMNTEAFF.

The genes are TRBV7-9 and TRBJ1-6; D is possibly TRBD1 (6 bases). CDR3 length equals 13 residues. The V end lost 8 bases, the J end lost 9 bases, and 14 bases lay between the germline ends. CDR1 is SEHNR, CDR2 FQNEAQ, per germline (reference sequence). CDR3 in amino acids: CASQDRSGSPLHF. The CDR3 DNA is TGTGCCAGCCAAGACAGGTCGGGTTCACCCCTCCACTTT. Supplemented by reference TRBV7-9 and TRBJ1-6, the full variable domain reads DTGVSQNPRHKITKRGQNVTFRCDPISEHNRLYWYRQTLGQGPEFLTYFQNEAQLEKSRLLSDRFSAERPKGSFSTLEIQRTEQGDSAMYLCASQDRSGSPLHFGNGTRLTVT.

The chain has TRBV11-2 and TRBJ2-3; D is perhaps TRBD2 (6 bases). CDR3 length: 15 amino acids. The V gene lost 1 base and the J gene lost 1 base, with 9 bases spanning the gap. CDR1 is SGHAT and CDR2 is FQNNGV in the germline V gene. The CDR3 DNA is TGTGCCAGCAGCTTAGTTAGCGGAGGCACAGATACGCAGTATTTT. It specifies CASSLVSGGTDTQYF.

This CDR3 reads CASSSGWGEETQYF. The DNA for the CDR3 is TGTGCCAGTAGTTCGGGGTGGGGAGAAGAGACCCAGTACTTC. This rearrangement joins TRBV19 to TRBJ2-5; D may be TRBD2 (5 bases). Germline CDR1 is LNHDA and CDR2 is SQIVND (reference sequence). V lost 5 bases to trimming and J lost 3 bases, with 13 bases between them. The CDR3 length is 14 residues.

The V gene is TRBV19, the J gene TRBJ2-1, with 12 positions matching TRBD2. The CDR3 length is 17 residues. The germline CDR1 and CDR2 sequences are LNHDA and SQIVND (reference sequence). V was clipped by 5 bases and J by 6 bases; unmatched bases: 11. In nucleotides, the CDR3 is TGTGCCAGTAGTCCGGGACTAGCGGGTTCTGTACGCAATGAGCAGTTCTTC. Protein: CASSPGLAGSVRNEQFF.

A few counts support this clone. The V gene is TRBV4-2, the J gene TRBJ1-1, with TRBD1 as a possible D gene (6 bases). This CDR3 region has 13 residues. The germline V and J ends were trimmed by 8 bases and 4 bases, with 14 bases remaining between them. Germline values: CDR1 LGHNA, CDR2 YNFKEQ. The CDR3 loop reads CASGKGDTTEAFF. The CDR3 nucleotides read TGTGCCAGCGGTAAGGGGGATACCACTGAAGCTTTCTTT.